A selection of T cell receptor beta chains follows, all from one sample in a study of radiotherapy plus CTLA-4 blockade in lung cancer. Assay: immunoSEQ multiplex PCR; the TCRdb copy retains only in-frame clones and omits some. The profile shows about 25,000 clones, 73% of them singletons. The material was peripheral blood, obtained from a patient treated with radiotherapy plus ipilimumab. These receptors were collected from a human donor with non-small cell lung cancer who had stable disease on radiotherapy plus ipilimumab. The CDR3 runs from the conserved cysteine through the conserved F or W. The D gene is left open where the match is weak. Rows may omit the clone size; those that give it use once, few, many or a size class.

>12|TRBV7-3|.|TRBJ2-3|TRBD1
TGTGCCAGCAGCCTGACAGGGGATACGCAGTATTTT
CASSLTGDTQYF
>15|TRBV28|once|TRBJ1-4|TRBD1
TGTGCCAGCAGCCTAGGACAGGCAACTAATGAAAAACTGTTTTTT
CASSLGQATNEKLFF
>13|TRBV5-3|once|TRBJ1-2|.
TGTGCCAGCAGCCCGAGAGGAGGGAATGGCTACACCTTC
CASSPRGGNGYTF
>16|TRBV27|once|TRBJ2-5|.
TGTGCCAGCAGCCCCCCAGGACCCAGCATTCGTGAGACCCAGTACTTC
CASSPPGPSIRETQYF
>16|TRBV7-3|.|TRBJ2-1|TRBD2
TGTGCCAGCAGCGCACTAGCGGGAGGAAGAACTAATGAGCAGTTCTTC
CASSALAGGRTNEQFF
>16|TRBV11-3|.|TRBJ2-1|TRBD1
TGTGCCAGCAGCTTATTTACAGGGGCCAGCTACAATGAGCAGTTCTTC
CASSLFTGASYNEQFF
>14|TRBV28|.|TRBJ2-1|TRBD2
TGTGCCAGCAGTTTTTCACTAGCGGGAGTAAGTCAGTTCTTC
CASSFSLAGVSQFF
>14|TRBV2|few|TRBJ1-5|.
TGTGCCAGCAGTGAACCGCGGTTTAATCAGCCCCAGCATTTT
CASSEPRFNQPQHF
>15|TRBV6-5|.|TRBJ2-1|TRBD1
TGTGCCAGCAGACGCGACAGGGGGCCCTACAATGAGCAGTTCTTC
CASRRDRGPYNEQFF
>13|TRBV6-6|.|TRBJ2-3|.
TGTGCCAGCAGTTCCGTCGGCACAGATACGCAGTATTTT
CASSSVGTDTQYF
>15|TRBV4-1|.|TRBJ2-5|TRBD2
TGCGCCAGCAGCCAACCTAGCGGGAGCCGAGAGACCCAGTACTTC
CASSQPSGSRETQYF
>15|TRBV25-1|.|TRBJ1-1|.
TGTGCCAGCAGTCCCACAGGGAGGATTAGCACTGAAGCTTTCTTT
CASSPTGRISTEAFF
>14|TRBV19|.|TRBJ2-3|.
TGTGCCAGTAGTATCCCAGGGGGGGACGATACGCAGTATTTT
CASSIPGGDDTQYF
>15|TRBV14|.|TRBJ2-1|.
TGTGCCAGCAGCCAATTTCGTCCTTCCTACAATGAGCAGTTCTTC
CASSQFRPSYNEQFF
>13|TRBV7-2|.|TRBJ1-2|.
TGTGCCAGCAGCCCCCGGATTGGGACGGGCTACACCTTC
CASSPRIGTGYTF
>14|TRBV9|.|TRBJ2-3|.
TGTGCCACCCAGAGCGTCACTAGCACAGATACGCAGTATTTT
CATQSVTSTDTQYF
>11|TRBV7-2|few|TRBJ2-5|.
TGTGCCAGCAGCCCTCGGGAGACCCAGTACTTC
CASSPRETQYF
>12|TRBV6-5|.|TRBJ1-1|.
TGTGCCAGCAGCGGACCCGGGACTGAAGCTTTCTTT
CASSGPGTEAFF
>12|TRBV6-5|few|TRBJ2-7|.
TGTGCCAGCACAGTCAGTGGCTACGAGCAGTACTTC
CASTVSGYEQYF
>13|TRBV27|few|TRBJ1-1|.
TGTGCCAGCAGTTTATCGCGAGGTACCGAAGCTTTCTTT
CASSLSRGTEAFF
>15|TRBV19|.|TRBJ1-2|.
TGTGCCAGTAGTATACGGGACGGACACCCTTATGGCTACACCTTC
CASSIRDGHPYGYTF
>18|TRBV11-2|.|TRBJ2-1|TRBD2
TGTGCCAGCAGCCCGGGACTAGCGGGAGTCCCCCCTTACAATGAGCAGTTCTTC
CASSPGLAGVPPYNEQFF
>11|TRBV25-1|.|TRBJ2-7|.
TGTGCCAGCAGTGCGGACATCGAGCAGTACTTC
CASSADIEQYF
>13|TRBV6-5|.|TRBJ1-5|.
TGTGCCAGCAGTTACTCCACTAATCAGCCCCAGCATTTT
CASSYSTNQPQHF
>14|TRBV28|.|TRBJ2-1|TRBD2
TGTGCCAGCAGTTTGACTAGCGGGGATAATGAGCAGTTCTTC
CASSLTSGDNEQFF
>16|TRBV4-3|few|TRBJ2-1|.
TGCGCCAGCAGCCAAGGTAGTAGTATACCCTCAAAGGAGCAGTTCTTC
CASSQGSSIPSKEQFF
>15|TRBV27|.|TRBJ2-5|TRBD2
TGTGCCAGCAGTTTACTAGCGGGAGCGAAAGAGACCCAGTACTTC
CASSLLAGAKETQYF
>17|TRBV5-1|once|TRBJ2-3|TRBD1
TGCGCCAGCAGCTCCGGGACAGGGGTTTGGGGCACAGATACGCAGTATTTT
CASSSGTGVWGTDTQYF
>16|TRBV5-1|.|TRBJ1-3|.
TGCGCCAGCAGCTTGGAGGTGATTAGCTCTGGAAACACCATATATTTT
CASSLEVISSGNTIYF
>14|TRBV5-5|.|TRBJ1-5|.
TGTGCCAGCAGCTTGGCCCTTAGCAATCAGCCCCAGCATTTT
CASSLALSNQPQHF
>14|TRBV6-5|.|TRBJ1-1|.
TGTGCCAGCAGGCCCCCGGGAGTGAACACTGAAGCTTTCTTT
CASRPPGVNTEAFF
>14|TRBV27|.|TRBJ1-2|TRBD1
TGTGCCAGCAGATGGACAGGGGATACCTATGGCTACACCTTC
CASRWTGDTYGYTF
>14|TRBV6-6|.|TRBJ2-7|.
TGTGCCACCCGCACGGGACGGACCTCCTACGAGCAGTACTTC
CATRTGRTSYEQYF
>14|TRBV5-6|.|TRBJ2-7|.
TGTGCCAGCAGCTTACGAGGGGCGATGAGGGAGCAGTACTTC
CASSLRGAMREQYF
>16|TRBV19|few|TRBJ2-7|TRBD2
TGTGCCAGTAGCCGGGGACTAGCGGGAGTGGGTTACGAGCAGTACTTC
CASSRGLAGVGYEQYF
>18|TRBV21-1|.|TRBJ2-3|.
TGTGCCAGCAGCAAAATCAGTCCGTCACTATCACCCACAGATACGCAGTATTTT
CASSKISPSLSPTDTQYF
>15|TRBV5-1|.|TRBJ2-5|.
TGCGCCAGCAGCTTGGGAGGGACCCGGAAAGAGACCCAGTACTTC
CASSLGGTRKETQYF
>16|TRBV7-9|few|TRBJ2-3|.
TGTGCCAGCAGCTTAGTCGAAGGGGGGAGCACAGATACGCAGTATTTT
CASSLVEGGSTDTQYF
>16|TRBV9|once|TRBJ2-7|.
TGTGCCAGCAGCGTAAATTCTTGGGGGAAAGGATACGAGCAGTACTTC
CASSVNSWGKGYEQYF
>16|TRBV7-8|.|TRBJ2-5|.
TGTGCCAGCAGCCCAGGGAGAAACCCATATCAAGAGACCCAGTACTTC
CASSPGRNPYQETQYF
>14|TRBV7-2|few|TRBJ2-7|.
TGTGCCAGCAGCCAGGGTGGCATCTCCTACGAGCAGTACTTC
CASSQGGISYEQYF
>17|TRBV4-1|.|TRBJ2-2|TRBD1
TGCGCCAGCAGCCCTCGTACAGGGGGACGGGACACCGGGGAGCTGTTTTTT
CASSPRTGGRDTGELFF
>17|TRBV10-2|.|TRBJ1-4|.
TGCGCCAGCAGTGAGTCGAAACCGATTGGGGCTAATGAAAAACTGTTTTTT
CASSESKPIGANEKLFF
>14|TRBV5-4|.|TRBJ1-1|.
TGTGCCAGCAGCTTGGCGGGAGGGTTATCTGAAGCTTTCTTT
CASSLAGGLSEAFF
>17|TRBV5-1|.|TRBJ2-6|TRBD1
TGCGCCAGCAGCCCGACAGGGGAACAAAAAGGGGCCAACGTCCTGACTTTC
CASSPTGEQKGANVLTF
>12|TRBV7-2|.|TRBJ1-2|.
TGTGCCAGCAGCTTAACAGGGTATGGCTACACCTTC
CASSLTGYGYTF
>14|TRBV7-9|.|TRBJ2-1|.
TGTGCCAGCCAAAGGGACGATTTGGGCAATGAGCAGTTCTTC
CASQRDDLGNEQFF
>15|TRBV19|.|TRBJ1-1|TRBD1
TGTGCCAGTAGTATTAGGAACAGGGGACTTACTGAAGCTTTCTTT
CASSIRNRGLTEAFF
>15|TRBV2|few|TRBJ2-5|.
TGTGCCAGCAGCGGCAGGGGGAGGACCTCAGAGACCCAGTACTTC
CASSGRGRTSETQYF
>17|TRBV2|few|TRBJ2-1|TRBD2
TGTGCCAGCAGTGCCAACGGACTAGCGGGATCCTACAATGAGCAGTTCTTC
CASSANGLAGSYNEQFF
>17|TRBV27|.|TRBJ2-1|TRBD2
TGTGCCAGCAGTTTAGGGACTAGCGGGGGGACTTACAATGAGCAGTTCTTC
CASSLGTSGGTYNEQFF
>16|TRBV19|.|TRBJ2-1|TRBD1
TGTGCCAGTAGTATAGTTGGGACAGGGGAGTGGAATGAGCAGTTCTTC
CASSIVGTGEWNEQFF
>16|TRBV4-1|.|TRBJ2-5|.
TGCGCCAGCAGCCAGACCCCCCTGCGGGACGGAGAGACCCAGTACTTC
CASSQTPLRDGETQYF
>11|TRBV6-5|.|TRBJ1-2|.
TGTGCCAGCGATGGGTTCTATGGCTACACCTTC
CASDGFYGYTF
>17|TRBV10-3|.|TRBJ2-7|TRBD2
TGTGCCATCAGTGAGTCGCCCTTTGGCGGGGGCTCCTACGAGCAGTACTTC
CAISESPFGGGSYEQYF
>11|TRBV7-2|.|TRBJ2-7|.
TGTGCCAGCAGCTTGGCTAATTTGCAGTACTTC
CASSLANLQYF
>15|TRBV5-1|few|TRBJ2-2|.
TGCGCCAGCAGCTTGGGACAGGCGTACACCGGGGAGCTGTTTTTT
CASSLGQAYTGELFF
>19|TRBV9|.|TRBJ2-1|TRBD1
TGTGCCAGCAGCGTACACGGGACAGGTATTACCCAAACTGACAATGAGCAGTTCTTC
CASSVHGTGITQTDNEQFF
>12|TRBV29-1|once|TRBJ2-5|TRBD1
TGCAGCGTCAACAGGGGGCAAGAGACCCAGTACTTC
CSVNRGQETQYF
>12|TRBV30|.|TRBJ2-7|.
TGTGCCTGGAGTGGGACCGCATACGAGCAGTACTTC
CAWSGTAYEQYF